Shown below are 28 T cell receptor beta chains from a single sample sequenced in a study of identical twins. TCRdb itself ran the 5' RACE reads through MiXCR, one entry per CDR3 protein. This sample has approximately 600,000 distinct CDR3 sequences, with 9.5% to 10% found just once. The sample was also linked to a second study, of yellow fever vaccine responses in identical twins.

Sequencing input: PBMCs. Receptors originate from a woman under 30 in good health.

The V call is TRBV12-3 or TRBV12-4, the J call TRBJ2-6; D might be TRBD1 (6 bases). V lost 10 bases, J lost 1 base, and 8 bases lay in between. The CDR3 loop spans 13 amino acids. The CDR3 protein is CANRASGANVLTF. DNA of the CDR3: TGTGCCAACAGGGCTTCTGGGGCCAACGTCCTGACTTTC.

This chain connects TRBV7-9 to TRBJ1-1; tentative D call: TRBD1 (5 bases). Germline CDR1 reads SEHNR; CDR2 reads FQNEAQ (reference sequence). V shed 6 bases and J shed 3 bases, with 17 bases lying between them. The CDR3 consists of 15 residues. CDR3 DNA sequence: TGTGCCAGCAGAATAGGGGCGCGGTTGGACACTGAAGCTTTCTTT. This translates into CASRIGARLDTEAFF.

The chain uses TRBV5-1 and TRBJ1-1, with D possibly being TRBD1 (5 bases). Germline V CDR1 and CDR2: SGHRS, YFSETQ. The V gene lost 2 bases and the J gene lost 0 bases, with 20 bases spanning the gap. The CDR3 length is 18 residues. The CDR3 DNA reads as TGCGCCAGCAGCTTTCAGACACCAACATGGGGCATGAACACTGAAGCTTTCTTT. It yields the protein CASSFQTPTWGMNTEAFF.

This clonotype has a count of ten or more. The chain links TRBV12-3 or TRBV12-4 to TRBJ2-2; the match to TRBD1 covers 9 bases. The junction had 3 bases not matched to a gene; V was cut back by 8 bases and J by 5 bases. The CDR3 is 13 amino acids. CDR3 amino acids: CASGTGITGELFF. The CDR3 DNA reads TGTGCCAGCGGGACAGGGATTACCGGGGAGCTGTTTTTT.

This clonotype turned up a few times. This rearrangement joins TRBV12-3 or TRBV12-4 to TRBJ2-7; TRBD2 matches at 8 bases. The CDR3 length is 13 residues. The V and J ends lost 3 bases and 5 bases, in that order; junction bases with no gene match: 3. CDR3 loop: CASSLGLVNEQYF. In DNA, the CDR3 is TGTGCCAGCAGTTTGGGACTAGTAAACGAGCAGTACTTC.

In its sample, this clonotype was seen many times. The chain is built from TRBV5-1 and TRBJ2-1; TRBD2 matches 7 bases. The CDR3 runs 11 residues. V was clipped by 4 bases and J by 9 bases; unmatched bases: 1. Germline CDR1 reads SGHRS; CDR2 reads YFSETQ. The CDR3 loop is CASSPGGEQFF. The CDR3 nucleotides read TGCGCCAGCAGCCCGGGGGGTGAGCAGTTCTTC. The whole variable domain, remainder taken from reference TRBV5-1 and TRBJ2-1, is KAGVTQTPRYLIKTRGQQVTLSCSPISGHRSVSWYQQTPGQGLQFLFEYFSETQRNKGNFPGRFSGRQFSNSRSEMNVSTLELGDSALYLCASSPGGEQFFGPGTRLTVL.

This clonotype was counted at least ten times. V usage is TRBV18 and J usage is TRBJ2-2; D is possibly TRBD1 (6 bases). There are 13 residues in the CDR3. From germline, CDR1 is KGHSH and CDR2 LQKENI. V gave up 3 bases and J gave up 5 bases, with 7 bases separating them. The chain's CDR3 is CASSPQGTGELFF. The CDR3 DNA sequence: TGTGCCAGCTCACCCCAGGGGACCGGGGAGCTGTTTTTT.

The chain recombines TRBV20-1 with TRBJ1-2, with a tentative D call TRBD1 (5 bases). CDR1 is DFQATT, CDR2 SNEGSKA, per germline (reference sequence). The V end lost 4 bases, the J end lost 2 bases, and 8 bases lay between the germline ends. The CDR3 extends over 12 amino acids. CDR3 coding DNA: TGCAGTGCTACCGGGGACAACTATGGCTACACCTTC. It is translated as CSATGDNYGYTF.

This clonotype was seen more than once but under ten times. The chain combines TRBV3-1 with TRBJ2-5; a possible D gene is TRBD2 (6 bases). Germline V gives CDR1 LGHDT, CDR2 YNNKEL (reference sequence). The germline V and J ends were trimmed by 8 bases and 5 bases, with 21 bases remaining between them. The CDR3 is 15 residues long. CDR3 loop: CASWDSGLPRETQYF. In DNA, the CDR3 is TGTGCCAGCTGGGACTCGGGGCTACCTAGGGAGACCCAGTACTTC.

There are a few counts of this clonotype. This chain connects TRBV2 to TRBJ2-7, with 13 bases that match TRBD2. Germline V gene data show CDR1 as SNHLY and CDR2 as FYNNEI. The trim removed 4 bases at V and 4 bases at J, leaving 7 bases unmatched. This CDR3 spans 16 amino acids. The CDR3 DNA follows: TGTGCCAGCAGTGGGACTAGCGGGAGAAGGAATTACGAGCAGTACTTC. Residues: CASSGTSGRRNYEQYF.

This clonotype was counted a few times. The chain is built from TRBV7-9 and TRBJ2-5; 9 nucleotides line up with TRBD1. The CDR3 contains 16 residues. The germline gives CDR1 SEHNR, CDR2 FQNEAQ (reference sequence). V lost 1 base and J lost 5; bases outside the gene matches: 8. The CDR3 nucleotides are TGTGCCAGCAGCTTAGGCACCGGGACAGGGTGGGAGACCCAGTACTTC. Amino acids: CASSLGTGTGWETQYF.

In this sample, this clonotype turned up many times. The chain employs TRBV12-3 or TRBV12-4 and TRBJ2-7, with D maybe TRBD2 (6 bases). The CDR3 has 13 amino acids. Trimming took 5 bases from V and 6 from J, leaving 14 bases between them. The CDR3 region has the DNA TGTGCCAGCAGTCGGAGGGGTAGTAGCGAGCAGTACTTC. Translated: CASSRRGSSEQYF.

This clonotype was seen many times. This sequence joins TRBV6-5 and TRBJ1-1; no clear D. The CDR3 spans 14 residues. CDR1 MNHEY and CDR2 SVGAGI come from the germline V gene. V was pared by 2 bases and J by 0 bases, with 7 bases between. The CDR3, as DNA: TGTGCCAGCAGTTACGGGAAGTTGAACACTGAAGCTTTCTTT. Its translation: CASSYGKLNTEAFF.

This clonotype was counted many times. This chain connects TRBV12-3 or TRBV12-4 to TRBJ2-7; the match to TRBD1 covers 9 bases. After removal of 10 bases from V and 3 bases from J, the junction contained 7 bases not matched to a gene. This CDR3 contains 13 residues. CDR3 residues: CAIRGGQGYEQYF. In DNA, the CDR3 is TGTGCCATCCGTGGGGGACAGGGCTACGAGCAGTACTTC.

This clonotype occurred a few times. The genes are TRBV3-1 and TRBJ2-5; possible D gene TRBD1, 5 bases. V lost 4 bases to trimming and J lost 5 bases, with 17 bases between them. CDR3 length: 15 residues. Germline lookup yields CDR1 LGHDT and CDR2 YNNKEL (reference sequence). CDR3 loop: CASSPRQRTAETQYF. For the CDR3, the DNA is TGTGCCAGCAGCCCCCGACAGAGAACAGCGGAGACCCAGTACTTC.

This clonotype was recorded many times. This chain uses TRBV12-3 or TRBV12-4 with TRBJ2-3; D possibly corresponds to TRBD2 (6 bases). The CDR3 is 16 amino acids. With 2 bases removed from V and 0 bases from J, the gap between germline ends came to 12 bases. CDR3: CASSLLSAGSTDTQYF. Written as DNA, the CDR3 is TGTGCCAGCAGTTTACTTTCGGCGGGGAGCACAGATACGCAGTATTTT.

This chain connects TRBV10-3 to TRBJ2-7; possibly TRBD1 for D (6 bases). Germline V gene data show CDR1 as ENHRY and CDR2 as SYGVKD. The V end lost 5 bases, the J end lost 4 bases, and 9 bases lay between the germline ends. CDR3 length: 12 amino acids. The CDR3 region has the DNA TGTGCCATCAGTCCAGGGGAATACGAGCAGTACTTC. It specifies CAISPGEYEQYF.

This clonotype was seen a handful of times. This chain connects TRBV29-1 to TRBJ2-1, with 8 nucleotides matching TRBD2. The J segment lost 7 bases and the V segment lost 6 bases, leaving 11 bases of the junction unmatched. The CDR3 has 14 residues. Looked up from germline, CDR1 is SQVTM and CDR2 is ANQGSEA. Written as DNA, the CDR3 is TGCAGCGTCGACAGAAGCGGGAGCGGAAATGAGCAGTTCTTC. Translation gives CSVDRSGSGNEQFF.

The chain couples TRBV5-1 to TRBJ2-3, with D perhaps TRBD2 (6 bases). This CDR3 comprises 16 residues. The germline CDR1 and CDR2 sequences are SGHRS and YFSETQ. The V end was cut by 3 bases, the J end by 0 bases, with 14 bases between. The CDR3 sequence is CASSSWRGPSTDTQYF. The DNA of the CDR3 is TGCGCCAGCAGCTCGTGGCGGGGCCCTAGCACAGATACGCAGTATTTT. The full variable domain, with the rest looked up from reference TRBV5-1 and TRBJ2-3, is KAGVTQTPRYLIKTRGQQVTLSCSPISGHRSVSWYQQTPGQGLQFLFEYFSETQRNKGNFPGRFSGRQFSNSRSEMNVSTLELGDSALYLCASSSWRGPSTDTQYFGPGTRLTVL.

This clonotype has more than one count but fewer than ten. The J gene is TRBJ2-5, the V gene TRBV12-3 or TRBV12-4, with D perhaps given as TRBD1 or TRBD2 (5 bases each). V was shortened by 7 bases and J by 5 bases, with 17 bases between the two germline ends. The CDR3 consists of 14 residues. The CDR3 protein is CASTASGRAETQYF. For the CDR3, the DNA is TGTGCCAGCACCGCATCGGGACGGGCGGAGACCCAGTACTTC.

This clonotype was detected many times. The rearrangement links TRBV20-1 to TRBJ2-1; 8 bases are a match to TRBD1. Germline assignment: CDR1 DFQATT and CDR2 SNEGSKA (reference sequence). The V segment lost 6 bases and the J segment 7 bases; nucleotides outside the gene matches: 8. The CDR3 extends over 13 amino acids. Here the CDR3 reads CSAQGALGNEQFF. CDR3 bases: TGCAGTGCGCAGGGGGCGCTGGGGAATGAGCAGTTCTTC.

The V gene is TRBV5-1, the J gene TRBJ2-3, with D possibly being TRBD1 (6 bases). The end of the DNA is better explained by TRBJ1-5, so the J call may be wrong. Germline CDR1 is SGHRS and CDR2 is YFSETQ. This CDR3 has 15 residues. This CDR3 is CASGNSGASTDTQHF. The DNA for the CDR3 is TGCGCCAGCGGCAATTCGGGGGCTTCCACAGATACGCAGCATTTT.

The J gene is TRBJ2-7, the V gene TRBV5-1; D might be TRBD2 (6 bases). CDR3 size: 16 residues. Trimming removed 1 base at V and 0 bases at J, with 14 bases between. Germline loops: CDR1 SGHRS, CDR2 YFSETQ. CDR3 nucleotides: TGCGCCAGCAGCTTGATTCCCCAGGGAGGCTCCTACGAGCAGTACTTC. Its protein product is CASSLIPQGGSYEQYF.

This clonotype has a handful of counts. V and J are TRBV12-3 or TRBV12-4 and TRBJ2-5, with 8 bases fitting TRBD1. V lost 6 bases to trimming and J lost 0 bases; unmatched junction nucleotides: 3. The CDR3 loop spans 14 amino acids. The chain's CDR3 is CASRQTGDQETQYF. The CDR3 nucleotides are TGTGCCAGCAGGCAGACAGGGGACCAAGAGACCCAGTACTTC.

A few counts support this clonotype. This chain joins TRBV28 and TRBJ2-1; TRBD2 is a possible D gene (5 bases). CDR3 length: 10 amino acids. Germline assignment: CDR1 MDHEN and CDR2 SYDVKM. Trimming cost V 8 bases and J 15 bases, with 14 bases left between them. The CDR3 DNA reads as TGTGCCAGCTCGGGGTGGAACTTGTTCTTC. As protein: CASSGWNLFF.

This clonotype was seen only a few times. The V gene is TRBV20-1, the J gene TRBJ2-1, with D possibly matching TRBD2 (5 bases). Looked up from germline, CDR1 is DFQATT and CDR2 is SNEGSKA (reference sequence). The CDR3 loop spans 16 amino acids. V dropped 1 base and J dropped 4 bases, with 17 bases sitting between them. CDR3 nucleotide sequence: TGCAGTGCTAGAGCCCCCTGGAGCGGAGAATACAATGAGCAGTTCTTC. Translating it yields CSARAPWSGEYNEQFF.

The rearrangement links TRBV7-9 to TRBJ2-2, with 7 bases matching TRBD1. The CDR3 extends over 16 amino acids. Germline values: CDR1 SEHNR, CDR2 FQNEAQ (reference sequence). V trimming: 1 base; J trimming: 0 bases; junction bases outside the gene matches: 2. CDR3 loop: CASSLVGTANTGELFF. CDR3 nucleotides: TGTGCCAGCAGCTTAGTAGGGACAGCGAACACCGGGGAGCTGTTTTTT.

This clonotype has just a few counts. The chain links TRBV7-3 to TRBJ2-7, with D maybe TRBD1 (5 bases). CDR1 is SGHTA and CDR2 is FQGTGA in the germline V gene. CDR3 length: 13 residues. V lost 2 bases, J lost 6 bases, and 11 bases lay in between. CDR3: CASSLFSGLEQYF. The CDR3 region has the DNA TGTGCCAGCAGCTTATTTTCAGGGCTCGAGCAGTACTTC.